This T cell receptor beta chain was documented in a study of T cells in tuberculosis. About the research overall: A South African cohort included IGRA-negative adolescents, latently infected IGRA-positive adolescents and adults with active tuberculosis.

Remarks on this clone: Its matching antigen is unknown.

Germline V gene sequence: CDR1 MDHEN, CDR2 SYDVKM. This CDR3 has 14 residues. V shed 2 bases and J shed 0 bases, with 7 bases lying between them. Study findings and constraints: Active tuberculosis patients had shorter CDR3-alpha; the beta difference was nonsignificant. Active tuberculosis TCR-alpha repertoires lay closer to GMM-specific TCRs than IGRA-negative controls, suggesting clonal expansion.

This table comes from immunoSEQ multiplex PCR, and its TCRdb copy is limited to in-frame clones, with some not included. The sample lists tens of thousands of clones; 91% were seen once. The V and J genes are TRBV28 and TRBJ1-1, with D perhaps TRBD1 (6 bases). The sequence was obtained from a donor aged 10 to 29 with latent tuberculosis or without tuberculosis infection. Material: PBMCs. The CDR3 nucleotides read TGTGCCAGCAGTTTAACAGGGTTGAACACTGAAGCTTTCTTT. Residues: CASSLTGLNTEAFF.